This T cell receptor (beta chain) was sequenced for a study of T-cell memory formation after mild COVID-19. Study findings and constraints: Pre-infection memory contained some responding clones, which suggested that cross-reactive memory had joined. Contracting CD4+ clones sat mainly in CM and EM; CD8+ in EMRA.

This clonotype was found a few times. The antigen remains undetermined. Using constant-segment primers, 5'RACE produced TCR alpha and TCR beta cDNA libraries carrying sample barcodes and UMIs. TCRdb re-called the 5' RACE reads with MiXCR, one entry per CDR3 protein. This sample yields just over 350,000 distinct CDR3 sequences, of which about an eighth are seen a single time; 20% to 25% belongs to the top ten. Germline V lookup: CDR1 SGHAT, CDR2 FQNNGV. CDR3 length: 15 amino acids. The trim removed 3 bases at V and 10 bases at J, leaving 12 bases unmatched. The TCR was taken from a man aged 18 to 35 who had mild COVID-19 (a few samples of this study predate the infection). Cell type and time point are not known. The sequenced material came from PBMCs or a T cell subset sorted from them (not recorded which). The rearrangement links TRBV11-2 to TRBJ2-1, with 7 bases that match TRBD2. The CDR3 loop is CASSFLRLAPGEQFF. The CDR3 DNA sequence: TGTGCCAGCAGCTTCCTCCGACTAGCCCCCGGAGAGCAGTTCTTC. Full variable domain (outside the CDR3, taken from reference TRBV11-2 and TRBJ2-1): EAGVAQSPRYKIIEKRQSVAFWCNPISGHATLYWYQQILGQGPKLLIQFQNNGVVDDSQLPKDRFSAERLKGVDSTLKIQPAKLEDSAVYLCASSFLRLAPGEQFFGPGTRLTVL.